The 8 T cell receptor beta chains in this list originate from one sample, sequenced in a study of blood T cell repertoires in COVID-19. Some clones are missing from TCRdb's copy, which holds only in-frame ones; the method was immunoSEQ multiplex PCR. Of about 200,000 clones in the sample, 75% to 90% are singletons; the top ten hold 6.9%. Sequenced material: peripheral blood. These TCRs come from a man aged 60-69 years with acute or convalescent COVID-19.

In the case of this clone: An end of the junction does not agree with germline; a read error may underlie this. The sample holds other DNA sequences that translate to the same CDR3. The chain uses TRBV10-3 and TRBJ1-5; maybe TRBD1 (5 bases). Germline V CDR1 and CDR2: ENHRY, SYGVKD. The CDR3 has 16 residues. CDR3 nucleotides: TGTGCCATCAGTGAGTCAGGGGTCAGGAGCAATCAGCCCCAACATTTT. Translated: CAISESGVRSNQPQHF.

This clone was observed once. The V gene is TRBV7-3, the J gene TRBJ2-7, with 8 bases matching TRBD2. This CDR3 contains 13 residues. V shed 5 bases, J shed 7 bases, and the junction held 7 bases outside the gene matches. Germline CDR1 is SGHTA and CDR2 is FQGTGA. The CDR3 region is CASSPGRGREQYF. CDR3 sequence (DNA): TGTGCCAGCAGCCCCGGGAGGGGTAGGGAGCAGTACTTC.

The V gene is TRBV24-1, the J gene TRBJ2-5; D is perhaps TRBD2 (5 bases). V lost 4 bases to trimming and J lost 5 bases, with 19 bases between them. The CDR3 runs 16 residues. Germline CDR1 and CDR2: KGHDR and SFDVKD. CDR3 amino acids: CATSEPWMGGEETQYF. For the CDR3, the DNA is TGTGCCACCAGTGAACCTTGGATGGGTGGGGAGGAGACCCAGTACTTC.

This chain connects TRBV14 to TRBJ2-1, with TRBD2 matching 8 bases. The CDR3 totals 17 residues. Trimming at V came to 1 base and at J to 5 bases, leaving 10 bases not matched to a gene. Germline assignment: CDR1 SGHDN and CDR2 FVKESK. The CDR3 bases are TGTGCCAGCAGCCAAGCCTTGGGAGCGGGAGTTGACAATGAGCAGTTCTTC. It specifies CASSQALGAGVDNEQFF.

The chain joins TRBV19 to TRBJ2-6; D not resolved. Germline CDR1 reads LNHDA; CDR2 reads SQIVND (reference sequence). Between the trimmed V and J ends, which lost 5 bases and 1 base, there was a span of 15 bases. The CDR3 loop spans 17 amino acids. As DNA, the CDR3 is TGTGCCAGTAGTCGGGTCCCGAAGGATTCTGGGGCCAACGTCCTGACTTTC. Its protein is CASSRVPKDSGANVLTF. The whole variable domain, remainder taken from reference TRBV19 and TRBJ2-6, is DGGITQSPKYLFRKEGQNVTLSCEQNLNHDAMYWYRQDPGQGLRLIYYSQIVNDFQKGDIAEGYSVSREKKESFPLTVTSAQKNPTAFYLCASSRVPKDSGANVLTFGAGSRLTVL.

The chain joins TRBV7-2 to TRBJ1-3; D may be TRBD1 (6 bases). The length of the CDR3 is 15 residues. Germline V lookup: CDR1 SGHTA, CDR2 FQGNSA. Deletions cut 2 bases from V and 2 bases from J, with 10 bases between. CDR3 loop: CASSLRGGAGNTIYF. CDR3 in DNA: TGTGCCAGCAGCTTACGGGGGGGCGCTGGAAACACCATATATTTT.

V usage is TRBV6-5 and J usage is TRBJ2-3; 11 bases fit TRBD2. Germline V gene lookup returns CDR1 MNHEY and CDR2 SVGAGI. The length of the CDR3 is 15 residues. V was pared by 5 bases and J by 0 bases, with 1 base of the junction left unmatched. The CDR3 region has the DNA TGTGCCAGCAGTCGACTAGCGGGAAGCACAGATACGCAGTATTTT. It codes for CASSRLAGSTDTQYF.

This clone was counted once. The genes are TRBV7-8 and TRBJ1-1; 7 bases match TRBD1. The CDR3 extends over 14 amino acids. The junction had 3 bases not matched to a gene; V was cut back by 4 bases and J by 1 base. The germline V gene encodes CDR1 SGHVS and CDR2 FQNEAQ. DNA of the CDR3: TGTGCCAGCAGCTCCGGGACAGCGAACACTGAAGCTTTCTTT. It translates to CASSSGTANTEAFF.